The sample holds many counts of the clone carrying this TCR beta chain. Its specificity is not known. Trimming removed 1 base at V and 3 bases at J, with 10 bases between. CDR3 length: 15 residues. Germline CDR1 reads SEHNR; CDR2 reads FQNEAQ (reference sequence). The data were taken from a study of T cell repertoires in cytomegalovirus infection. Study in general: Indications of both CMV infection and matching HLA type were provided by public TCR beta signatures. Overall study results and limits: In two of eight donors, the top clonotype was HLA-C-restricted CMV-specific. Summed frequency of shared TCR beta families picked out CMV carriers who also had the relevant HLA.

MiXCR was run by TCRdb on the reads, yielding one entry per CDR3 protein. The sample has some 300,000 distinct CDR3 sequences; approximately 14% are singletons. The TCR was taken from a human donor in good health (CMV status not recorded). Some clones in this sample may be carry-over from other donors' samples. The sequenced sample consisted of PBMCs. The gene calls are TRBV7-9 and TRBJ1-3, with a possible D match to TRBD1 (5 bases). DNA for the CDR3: TGTGCCAGCAGCTTAGGAGGGACCGATGGAAACACCATATATTTT. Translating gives CASSLGGTDGNTIYF.